One T cell receptor (beta chain) is described in this entry. The sample is drawn from a study of cytomegalovirus exposure and HLA in healthy donors. Study context: A preliminary data release comprised roughly 85 million unique TCRs obtained from HLA-typed donors.

Sampled while nominally healthy, donors likely had unrecorded immune exposures. CDR3 length: 13 residues. The germline V and J ends were trimmed by 4 bases and 4 bases, with 13 bases remaining between them. Germline loops: CDR1 GTSNPN, CDR2 SVGIG (reference sequence). 60 Vbeta and 13 Jbeta primers were used in PCR. Original analysis: Approximately 72 million unique TCR beta chains, roughly 11 million of them shared, were counted by a later analysis. Clones were sequenced by immunoSEQ multiplex PCR, and TCRdb holds only the in-frame ones, with some missing. V and J calls and clone size are as listed in that table; D and trimming were resolved from the DNA. The table shows 80,000 to 95,000 clones, with about four fifths occurring only once.

The source material was PBMCs. The rearrangement links TRBV30 to TRBJ1-1; weak D call: TRBD1 (5 bases). This TCR was recovered from a woman aged 25 to 39 in good health and CMV-seronegative. CDR3: CAWKVGRGTEAFF. In DNA form, the CDR3 reads TGTGCCTGGAAAGTCGGGAGGGGCACTGAAGCTTTCTTT.